Below, one T cell receptor (beta chain) is given with its context. Its antigen is currently unknown. This sample is drawn from a study of cytomegalovirus exposure and HLA in healthy donors. Unmatched junction bases numbered 13, after V lost 1 base and J lost 7 bases. Germline V gives CDR1 SNHLY, CDR2 FYNNEI. The CDR3 loop spans 18 amino acids. While unrecorded immune exposures were likely, the donors were nominally healthy when sampled. Study-wide results and limits: The study reported that TCR beta sequences accurately predicted HLA-A and HLA-B alleles in most subjects. As confirmed in vitro, a few CMV-associated chains were specific for CMV antigens.

In the PCR, 60 Vbeta and 13 Jbeta primers were used. Clones were read by immunoSEQ multiplex PCR, and TCRdb kept only the in-frame ones, dropping some. The data hold roughly 190,000 clones, with approximately 84% observed a single time. The chain recombines TRBV2 with TRBJ2-2, with 9 bases that match TRBD2. The specimen sequenced was PBMCs. The receptor comes from a woman between 45 and 60 years old in good health and CMV-seropositive. The chain's CDR3 is CASSEERGGGAGFGELFF. CDR3 coding DNA: TGTGCCAGCAGTGAAGAGAGGGGCGGGGGGGCCGGGTTCGGGGAGCTGTTTTTT.